What follows is one T cell receptor (beta chain) and its context. The method was immunoSEQ multiplex PCR; TCRdb's version includes in-frame clones alone and lacks a portion of them. The sample includes 130,000 or so clones, approximately 94% of them seen just once. The data were taken from a study of control samples from healthy donors and cancer patients. The J segment lost 8 bases and the V segment lost 2 bases, leaving 4 bases of the junction unmatched. Germline assignment: CDR1 MNHEY and CDR2 SVGAGI. The CDR3 is 15 residues long. This receptor was taken from a man aged 35 to 55 in good health. Sequencing was done on a sample of blood. V is TRBV6-5 and J is TRBJ2-1; the match to TRBD2 covers 12 bases. The CDR3 here is CASSYLAGGPYEQFF. CDR3 nucleotide sequence: TGTGCCAGCAGTTACCTAGCGGGGGGGCCCTATGAGCAGTTCTTC.